Listed below are T cell receptor beta chains from one sample, sequenced in a study of OX40 agonist ivuxolimab in advanced cancers. Some clones are missing from TCRdb's copy, which holds only in-frame ones; the method was immunoSEQ multiplex PCR. The data hold 57,000 or so clones, with 85% to 95% observed a single time. Sequences were derived from CD4+ or CD8+ T cells sorted from blood, sampled in a trial of the OX40 agonist ivuxolimab. The receptors derive from an adult with an advanced solid tumor such as melanoma, head and neck, liver or kidney cancer. The CDR3 runs from the conserved cysteine through the conserved F or W. D genes are given only for firm matches. Part of the rows lack a size; the others show once, few, many or a class for expanded clones.

TRBJ2-5	TRBV20-1	.	once	CSWRVQETQYF	TGCAGCTGGAGGGTACAAGAGACCCAGTACTTC
TRBJ2-1	TRBV7-9	.	.	CASSQTGAPLDEQFF	TGTGCCAGCAGCCAAACGGGAGCTCCTCTCGATGAGCAGTTCTTC
TRBJ2-1	TRBV7-3	.	.	CASSPSGSEQFF	TGTGCCAGCAGTCCCTCCGGAAGCGAGCAGTTCTTC
TRBJ1-2	TRBV5-4	.	.	CASSLGGSGYTF	TGTGCCAGCAGCTTGGGAGGCTCTGGCTACACCTTC
TRBJ2-3	TRBV4-1	.	.	CASSQELLTDTQYF	TGCGCCAGCAGCCAAGAGCTGCTCACAGATACGCAGTATTTT
TRBJ2-2	TRBV2	.	.	CASSEYSANTGELFF	TGTGCCAGCAGTGAATATAGCGCGAACACCGGGGAGCTGTTTTTT
TRBJ2-5	TRBV4-3	TRBD2	once	CASSPGTSGPTQETQYF	TGCGCCAGCAGTCCCGGGACTAGCGGGCCTACCCAAGAGACCCAGTACTTC
TRBJ1-2	TRBV27	.	.	CASSLGGGNYGYTF	TGTGCCAGCAGCCTCGGGGGCGGAAACTATGGCTACACCTTC
TRBJ2-3	TRBV9	.	.	CASSVEGWGGETDTQYF	TGTGCCAGCAGCGTAGAGGGATGGGGTGGGGAGACAGATACGCAGTATTTT
TRBJ2-7	TRBV13	TRBD2	.	CASSPAGGSGNYEQYF	TGTGCCAGCAGCCCCGCGGGGGGGAGCGGGAACTACGAGCAGTACTTC
TRBJ2-6	TRBV29-1	.	.	CSFLGVGSGANVLTF	TGCAGTTTCTTGGGGGTCGGCTCTGGGGCCAACGTCCTGACTTTC
TRBJ2-1	TRBV4-1	TRBD2	.	CASREPGLPYNEQFF	TGCGCCAGCAGGGAGCCGGGACTACCTTACAATGAGCAGTTCTTC
TRBJ1-2	TRBV6-5	.	once	CASSYSADRLYGYTF	TGTGCCAGCAGTTACTCGGCTGACAGGCTCTATGGCTACACCTTC
TRBJ1-5	TRBV15	.	.	CATSRDIAARGTQPQHF	TGTGCCACCAGCAGAGATATAGCGGCCAGGGGTACACAGCCCCAGCATTTT
TRBJ2-1	TRBV9	.	.	CASSVGGAGLHEQFF	TGTGCCAGCAGCGTAGGGGGCGCGGGTCTCCATGAGCAGTTCTTC
TRBJ2-7	TRBV7-9	TRBD2	.	CASSLGGWSGGYEQYF	TGTGCCAGCAGCTTAGGAGGTTGGTCGGGAGGATACGAGCAGTACTTC
TRBJ2-3	TRBV7-9	TRBD1	once	CASSGVPGQATTDTQYF	TGTGCCAGCAGCGGAGTCCCGGGACAGGCCACCACAGATACGCAGTATTTT
TRBJ2-7	TRBV27	TRBD2	.	CASSGLAGAYEQYF	TGTGCCAGCAGTGGACTAGCGGGAGCCTACGAGCAGTACTTC
TRBJ2-5	TRBV6-5	.	.	CASSYSQQETQYF	TGTGCCAGCAGTTACTCACAGCAAGAGACCCAGTACTTC
TRBJ2-1	TRBV27	TRBD2	.	CASSSGGPYEQFF	TGTGCCAGCAGTTCGGGAGGGCCATATGAGCAGTTCTTC
TRBJ2-7	TRBV29-1	.	once	CSVGDITYEQYF	TGCAGCGTTGGGGACATAACCTACGAGCAGTACTTC
TRBJ2-3	TRBV7-8	.	.	CASSLDGTQYF	TGTGCCAGCAGCTTAGATGGTACGCAGTATTTT
TRBJ2-7	TRBV9	TRBD1	once	CASSGPGQGSYEQYF	TGTGCCAGCAGCGGCCCGGGACAGGGTTCCTACGAGCAGTACTTC
TRBJ2-3	TRBV25-1	.	.	CASSVTEKSSTDTQYF	TGTGCCAGCAGTGTGACGGAAAAGTCTAGCACAGATACGCAGTATTTT
TRBJ2-5	TRBV13	.	.	CASSLVGGSDFQETQYF	TGTGCCAGCAGCTTGGTCGGAGGGAGCGACTTCCAAGAGACCCAGTACTTC
TRBJ2-2	TRBV7-2	.	.	CASSPPQGPVTGELFF	TGTGCCAGCAGCCCCCCCCAAGGGCCAGTCACCGGGGAGCTGTTTTTT
TRBJ2-6	TRBV7-6	.	.	CASTDASNVLTF	TGTGCCAGCACAGACGCCTCCAACGTCCTGACTTTC
TRBJ2-5	TRBV9	.	.	CASTPGGSGLLETQYF	TGTGCCAGCACCCCAGGCGGAAGCGGGCTCTTAGAGACCCAGTACTTC
TRBJ2-3	TRBV13	.	.	CASSLAATFTDTQYF	TGTGCCAGCAGCTTAGCAGCGACTTTCACAGATACGCAGTATTTT
TRBJ1-1	TRBV9	.	.	CASSVLGAEAFF	TGTGCCAGCAGCGTTTTGGGGGCTGAAGCTTTCTTT
TRBJ2-7	TRBV4-1	.	.	CASSQEGAAYEQYF	TGCGCCAGCAGCCAAGAGGGGGCCGCCTACGAGCAGTACTTC
TRBJ1-1	TRBV27	.	.	CASTRRSGWLNTEAFF	TGTGCCAGCACGCGTCGTTCTGGTTGGCTAAACACTGAAGCTTTCTTT
TRBJ1-2	TRBV10-2	TRBD1	.	CASSLGNHRGGYTF	TGCGCCAGCAGCCTCGGAAATCACAGGGGCGGCTACACCTTC
TRBJ2-7	TRBV27	.	.	CASSPITLETSHYEQYF	TGTGCCAGCAGTCCGATCACCCTAGAAACTAGCCACTACGAGCAGTACTTC
TRBJ2-7	TRBV13	.	once	CASSLGSYEQYF	TGTGCCAGCAGCTTGGGCAGCTACGAGCAGTACTTC
TRBJ2-5	TRBV28	.	.	CASSPTSFPSYF	TGTGCCAGCAGCCCTACTAGTTTTCCGTCGTACTTC
TRBJ2-7	TRBV7-9	.	.	CASSWTVFPYEQYF	TGTGCCAGCAGCTGGACAGTTTTCCCCTACGAGCAGTACTTC
TRBJ1-1	TRBV19	.	.	CASNIQGGTEAFF	TGTGCCAGTAACATTCAGGGAGGCACTGAAGCTTTCTTT
TRBJ2-3	TRBV6-5	.	.	CASSYSADTDTQYF	TGTGCCAGCAGTTACTCGGCAGATACAGATACGCAGTATTTT
TRBJ1-3	TRBV4-3	.	.	CASSPSMESSSGNTIYF	TGCGCCAGCAGCCCCTCAATGGAGTCGAGCTCTGGAAACACCATATATTTT
TRBJ2-3	TRBV15	TRBD2	.	CATIAGGPGDTQYF	TGTGCCACGATAGCGGGAGGGCCGGGGGATACGCAGTATTTT